Listed below are T cell receptor beta chains from one sample, sequenced in a study of cytomegalovirus exposure and HLA in healthy donors. The table came from immunoSEQ multiplex PCR; TCRdb's copy has only in-frame clones and leaves some out. The top ten clones hold about 1.2% of a sample with about 140,000 clones, around 75% of them seen once. What was sequenced was PBMCs. Receptors originate from a female donor in good health and CMV-seronegative. Both conserved end residues are part of each CDR3. The order of the fields is clone size, CDR3 length, D gene, J gene, V gene, CDR3 protein, CDR3 DNA. The D gene is left open where the match is weak. Expanded clones are given a class, and other clones once, few, many or no size at all.

>-|17|TRBD1|TRBJ2-1|TRBV10-3
CAISGTTGTGVMNEQFF
TGTGCCATCAGTGGAACGACCGGGACAGGGGTGATGAATGAGCAGTTCTTC
>-|14|-|TRBJ2-2|TRBV27
CASTQGLGTGELFF
TGTGCCAGCACCCAGGGGTTAGGCACCGGGGAGCTGTTTTTT
>-|14|TRBD2|TRBJ2-7|TRBV6-6
CASGYSGSSYEQYF
TGTGCCAGCGGATATAGCGGGTCGTCCTACGAGCAGTACTTC
>few|15|TRBD2|TRBJ2-7|TRBV5-1
CASSWSGTRDGEQYF
TGCGCCAGCAGCTGGTCCGGGACTAGGGATGGCGAGCAGTACTTC
>-|15|TRBD2|TRBJ2-1|TRBV10-3
CAISGGESSYNEQFF
TGTGCCATCAGCGGGGGGGAGAGCTCCTACAATGAGCAGTTCTTC
>few|15|TRBD2|TRBJ2-7|TRBV6-1
CASNSLAGASDEQYF
TGTGCCAGCAATTCCCTAGCGGGGGCTTCCGACGAGCAGTACTTC
>-|12|TRBD2|TRBJ2-2|TRBV30
CAWSGAGVALFF
TGTGCCTGGAGTGGAGCGGGAGTAGCCCTGTTTTTT
>-|16|-|TRBJ2-6|TRBV4-2
CASSQEQGAGANVLTF
TGTGCCAGCAGCCAAGAACAGGGCGCTGGGGCCAACGTCCTGACTTTC
>-|15|-|TRBJ2-7|TRBV19
CASRVTGTISYEQYF
TGTGCCAGTAGGGTAACCGGGACAATCTCTTACGAGCAGTACTTC
>few|15|TRBD1|TRBJ1-5|TRBV30
CAWSGTGHSNQPQHF
TGTGCCTGGAGTGGGACAGGACACAGCAATCAGCCCCAGCATTTT
>-|14|TRBD1|TRBJ1-2|TRBV30
CAWSRDSLLPGYTF
TGTGCCTGGAGCCGGGACAGTTTATTGCCTGGCTACACCTTC
>-|15|TRBD1|TRBJ1-2|TRBV5-4
CASSSRQGDNYGYTF
TGTGCCAGCAGCTCCCGACAGGGCGATAACTATGGCTACACCTTC
>-|13|-|TRBJ1-1|TRBV19
CASSIVVETEAFF
TGTGCCAGTAGTATTGTCGTAGAGACTGAAGCTTTCTTT
>-|20|-|TRBJ2-3|TRBV2
CASSLHTGQGGTGSTDTQYF
TGTGCCAGCAGCCTACACACTGGACAGGGAGGGACGGGAAGCACAGATACGCAGTATTTT
>-|13|TRBD1|TRBJ2-5|TRBV15
CATSGTDQGTQYF
TGTGCCACCTCTGGGACAGATCAAGGGACCCAGTACTTC
>-|15|-|TRBJ1-3|TRBV30
CAWSVAGLRGNTIYF
TGTGCCTGGAGTGTAGCGGGGTTACGGGGAAACACCATATATTTT
>-|12|-|TRBJ2-1|TRBV11-2
CASTPSYNEQFF
TGTGCCAGCACCCCCAGCTACAATGAGCAGTTCTTC
>-|15|TRBD2|TRBJ2-7|TRBV5-4
CASSLKSGSRYEQYF
TGTGCCAGCAGCTTGAAGAGCGGGAGTAGGTACGAGCAGTACTTC
>-|15|TRBD1|TRBJ1-2|TRBV19
CASSGRTGANYGYTF
TGTGCCAGTAGTGGGAGGACAGGGGCTAACTATGGCTACACCTTC
>few|13|TRBD2|TRBJ2-7|TRBV28
CASKGLEGYEQYF
TGTGCCAGCAAGGGACTAGAGGGTTACGAGCAGTACTTC
>-|15|TRBD2|TRBJ2-2|TRBV9
CASSTRTSGTGELFF
TGTGCCAGCAGCACCCGGACTAGCGGGACCGGGGAGCTGTTTTTT
>-|14|-|TRBJ2-5|TRBV6-6
CASNVVRGGETQYF
TGTGCCAGCAATGTAGTTAGGGGGGGAGAGACCCAGTACTTC
>-|17|TRBD2|TRBJ2-4|TRBV28
CASSLRAGGPDGNIQYF
TGTGCCAGCAGTTTAAGAGCGGGAGGGCCAGATGGAAACATTCAGTACTTC
>-|17|TRBD2|TRBJ2-7|TRBV5-3
CARSLGREGHGSYEQYF
TGTGCCAGAAGCTTGGGCAGGGAGGGGCATGGGTCCTACGAGCAGTACTTC
>-|13|-|TRBJ1-2|TRBV30
CAWSVFSPYGYTF
TGTGCCTGGAGTGTTTTCAGTCCCTATGGCTACACCTTC
>few|15|-|TRBJ1-1|TRBV13
CASSPSLSLNTEAFF
TGTGCCAGCAGCCCCTCCCTCTCCCTGAACACTGAAGCTTTCTTT
>-|14|TRBD1|TRBJ1-4|TRBV6-6
CASEGGQNNEKLFF
TGTGCCAGCGAGGGGGGACAGAATAATGAAAAACTGTTTTTT
>-|13|TRBD1|TRBJ1-4|TRBV27
CASSLQGGEKLFF
TGTGCCAGCAGTTTACAGGGGGGCGAAAAACTGTTTTTT
>-|14|-|TRBJ2-2|TRBV5-1
CASSQGGNTGELFF
TGCGCCAGCAGTCAGGGGGGCAACACCGGGGAGCTGTTTTTT
>-|16|TRBD2|TRBJ2-5|TRBV2
CASSGWLAGGGETQYF
TGTGCCAGCAGTGGCTGGTTAGCGGGAGGTGGAGAGACCCAGTACTTC
>-|15|-|TRBJ1-1|TRBV28
CASSFLGGASTEAFF
TGTGCCAGCAGCTTCCTGGGGGGGGCCTCCACTGAAGCTTTCTTT
>-|16|-|TRBJ2-1|TRBV14
CASSQEFGWLNNEQFF
TGTGCCAGCAGCCAAGAATTCGGGTGGCTGAACAATGAGCAGTTCTTC
>-|15|TRBD2|TRBJ2-7|TRBV10-1
CASSEIPSGSYEQYF
TGCGCCAGCAGTGAGATCCCTAGCGGGAGCTACGAGCAGTACTTC
>-|15|-|TRBJ1-5|TRBV18
CASSPLNPLQEPQHF
TGTGCCAGCTCACCATTAAACCCCCTCCAGGAGCCCCAGCATTTT
>-|15|-|TRBJ2-7|TRBV7-8
CASSLLQEPSYEQYF
TGTGCCAGCAGCTTATTACAGGAACCATCCTACGAGCAGTACTTC